This T cell receptor (beta chain) was obtained from a study of cytomegalovirus exposure and HLA in healthy donors. Study-wide background: Earlier findings included 90 million to 120 million unique TCR beta sequences obtained from 150 million to 200 million T cells.

Study-level results: A later analysis found common viral pathogens apparently linked to several of the most significant clusters. Association of a missense DCLRE1C variant with TCR beta V- and J-gene trimming was reported in a later analysis.

A word on this clone: As yet, its antigen is unknown. One end of the junction is discordant with germline, which a read error may explain. The same CDR3 is also encoded by other DNA sequences in this sample.

Primers for the PCR totalled 60 Vbeta and 13 Jbeta. Only in-frame clones appear in the TCRdb table, and some are missing; sequencing was by immunoSEQ multiplex PCR. The table shows hundreds of thousands of clones, with approximately 80% occurring only once. Germline values: CDR1 MNHNY, CDR2 SVGAGI (reference sequence). The CDR3 is 14 amino acids. Sequences were obtained from PBMCs. This sequence joins TRBV6-6 and TRBJ1-6, with D perhaps matching TRBD1 (6 bases). The TCR was taken from a boy younger than 10 in good health and CMV-seronegative. The CDR3 spells CASSLNRVNPPLHF. The CDR3, as DNA: TGTGCCAGCAGTCTGAACAGGGTAAACCCACCCCTCCACTTC.